These 30 T cell receptor beta chains share one sample of origin, sequenced in a study of T cell responses to AZD1222 COVID-19 vaccine. Clones were sequenced by immunoSEQ multiplex PCR, and TCRdb holds only the in-frame ones, with some missing. The sample yields about 72,000 clones, 80% to 90% seen once. The specimen was peripheral blood, collected on day 0 of AZD1222 vaccination. Receptors originate from an adult in good health.

This chain uses TRBV3-1 (or the pseudogene TRBV3-2) with TRBJ1-1, with TRBD1 matching 9 bases. Unmatched junction bases numbered 9, after V lost 1 base and J lost 9 bases. The CDR3 loop spans 15 amino acids. From germline, CDR1 is LGHDT and CDR2 YNNKEL (reference sequence). CDR3 bases: TGTGCCAGCAGCCAAGCCGCCGGGACAGGGATGAAAGCTTTCTTT. Protein product: CASSQAAGTGMKAFF.

This chain links TRBV29-1 with TRBJ1-2; possibly TRBD1 for D (6 bases). From germline, CDR1 is SQVTM and CDR2 ANQGSEA. V dropped 2 bases and J dropped 5 bases, with 12 bases sitting between them. CDR3 size: 13 residues. This chain's CDR3 is CSVEMGAYYGYTF. CDR3 nucleotide sequence: TGCAGCGTTGAAATGGGGGCCTATTATGGCTACACCTTC.

This chain links TRBV7-9 with TRBJ2-3; no reliable D call. Germline assignment: CDR1 SEHNR and CDR2 FQNEAQ (reference sequence). This CDR3 spans 16 amino acids. V gave up 2 bases and J gave up 1 base, with 13 bases separating them. The DNA for the CDR3 is TGTGCCAGCAGCTTATATCCCCCCCGGGGCACAGATACGCAGTATTTT. Its protein product is CASSLYPPRGTDTQYF.

V usage is TRBV27 and J usage is TRBJ2-2, with TRBD1 matching 12 bases. This CDR3 region has 14 residues. Germline CDR1 MNHEY, CDR2 SMNVEV (reference sequence). The ends lost 8 bases at V and 4 bases at J; junction bases unmatched: 2. The CDR3 DNA reads as TGTGCCAGCCGGGACAGGGGGCTCACCGGGGAGCTGTTTTTT. This sequence encodes CASRDRGLTGELFF.

This sequence joins TRBV3-1 (or the pseudogene TRBV3-2) and TRBJ2-1, with unresolved D. Germline CDR1 reads LGHDT; CDR2 reads YNNKEL (reference sequence). This CDR3 contains 13 residues. Trimming took off 10 bases at V and 6 bases at J, with 16 bases between the two ends. The CDR3 sequence is CATWTPWSNEQFF. In DNA form, the CDR3 reads TGTGCCACTTGGACCCCCTGGTCCAATGAGCAGTTCTTC.

V and J are TRBV19 and TRBJ1-1; no firm D call. The CDR3 runs to 13 residues. Germline V gene sequence: CDR1 LNHDA, CDR2 SQIVND (reference sequence). Between the trimmed V and J ends, which lost 7 bases and 11 bases, there was a span of 20 bases. CDR3 loop: CASKDPNRKEAFF. The CDR3 region has the DNA TGTGCCAGTAAGGACCCAAACCGTAAGGAGGCTTTCTTT.

The chain carries TRBV6-5 and TRBJ2-2; TRBD1 is a possible D gene (6 bases). The germline gives CDR1 MNHEY, CDR2 SVGAGI. The CDR3 loop spans 12 amino acids. Trimming stripped 6 bases from V and 9 bases from J, with 11 bases between. For the CDR3, the DNA is TGTGCCAGCAGCCCACAGGGCCGGGAGCTGTTTTTT. It codes for CASSPQGRELFF.

The CDR3 reads CASSLAPRFSTGGKSEQYF. CDR3 nucleotides: TGTGCCAGCAGCTTAGCCCCAAGGTTTTCGACAGGGGGGAAGTCCGAGCAGTACTTC. The J gene is TRBJ2-7, the V gene TRBV7-8, with 9 nucleotides matching TRBD1. Trimming at V came to 0 bases and at J to 6 bases, leaving 18 bases not matched to a gene. This CDR3 has 19 amino acids. CDR1 and CDR2 from the germline V gene are SGHVS and FQNEAQ.

The CDR3 protein is CASSESTGTGSEKLFF. CDR3 nucleotide sequence: TGCGCCAGCAGTGAGTCGACTGGAACAGGATCCGAAAAACTGTTTTTT. The V gene is TRBV10-1, the J gene TRBJ1-4; possibly TRBD1 for D (5 bases). Germline V lookup: CDR1 WNHNN, CDR2 SYGVQD (reference sequence). This CDR3 has 16 residues. V lost 0 bases and J 8 bases, leaving 16 bases between the germline ends.

The rearrangement links TRBV6-2 or TRBV6-3 to TRBJ1-1, with D possibly TRBD1 on 5 matching bases. The V gene's germline CDR1 is MNHEY and CDR2 SVGEGT. V lost 3 bases and J lost 4, with 9 bases in between. The length of the CDR3 is 13 residues. The CDR3 bases are TGTGCCAGCAGTTATGGGGGGGGCACTGAAGCTTTCTTT. This gives the protein CASSYGGGTEAFF.

This clone was observed a few times. The gene calls are TRBV2 and TRBJ2-7, with D hard to call. The CDR3 covers 12 residues. Germline lookup yields CDR1 SNHLY and CDR2 FYNNEI. The V gene lost 7 bases and the J gene lost 1 base, with 8 bases spanning the gap. CDR3 nucleotide sequence: TGTGCCAGCAAGGAAGGTTCCTACGAGCAGTACTTC. It is translated as CASKEGSYEQYF.

V and J are TRBV6-5 and TRBJ1-1, with TRBD1 as a possible D gene (5 bases). Germline V gene sequence: CDR1 MNHEY, CDR2 SVGAGI. CDR3 length equals 15 residues. V lost 0 bases and J lost 6, with 14 bases in between. The chain's CDR3 is CASSYSISRVPEAFF. DNA of the CDR3: TGTGCCAGCAGTTACTCAATTTCCAGGGTTCCTGAAGCTTTCTTT.

This rearrangement joins TRBV29-1 to TRBJ1-1; TRBD1 is a possible D gene (6 bases). The CDR3 consists of 14 residues. CDR1 is SQVTM and CDR2 is ANQGSEA in the germline V gene. Between the trimmed V and J ends, which lost 6 bases and 1 base, there was a span of 15 bases. The CDR3 loop reads CSVASGTTNTEAFF. The CDR3 DNA reads TGCAGCGTCGCGTCTGGGACAACGAACACTGAAGCTTTCTTT.

The rearrangement links TRBV19 to TRBJ2-2; D may be TRBD1 (5 bases). V gave up 6 bases and J gave up 5 bases, with 7 bases separating them. CDR1 is LNHDA, CDR2 SQIVND, per germline (reference sequence). The CDR3 spans 12 residues. CDR3 sequence (DNA): TGTGCCAGTAGGGGGCTTACCGGGGAGCTGTTTTTT. Protein: CASRGLTGELFF.

V and J are TRBV7-2 and TRBJ2-1, with D perhaps TRBD1 (6 bases). Germline CDR1 is SGHTA and CDR2 is FQGNSA. Trimming took off 1 base at V and 8 bases at J, with 15 bases between the two ends. The CDR3 is 15 residues long. The CDR3 sequence: CASSLGGRGSDEQFF. DNA of the CDR3: TGTGCCAGCAGCTTAGGAGGCAGGGGAAGCGATGAGCAGTTCTTC. Full variable domain (rest looked up from reference TRBV7-2 and TRBJ2-1): GAGVSQSPSNKVTEKGKDVELRCDPISGHTALYWYRQSLGQGLEFLIYFQGNSAPDKSGLPSDRFSAERTGGSVSTLTIQRTQQEDSAVYLCASSLGGRGSDEQFFGPGTRLTVL.

The CDR3 loop is CASSPEGNWAYEQYF. The DNA for the CDR3 is TGCGCCAGCAGCCCGGAGGGCAATTGGGCTTACGAGCAGTACTTC. This chain connects TRBV5-1 to TRBJ2-7; the D gene is possibly TRBD2 (6 bases). This CDR3 has 15 amino acids. Germline loops: CDR1 SGHRS, CDR2 YFSETQ. V lost 4 bases and J 4 bases, leaving 18 bases between the germline ends.

The chain carries TRBV2 and TRBJ2-7, with a weak D call TRBD1 (5 bases). Germline CDR1 SNHLY, CDR2 FYNNEI. V shed 6 bases and J shed 1 base, with 7 bases lying between them. This CDR3 has 12 amino acids. In DNA form, the CDR3 reads TGTGCCAGCAGAGCAGGGTCCTACGAGCAGTACTTC. As protein: CASRAGSYEQYF.

The rearrangement joins TRBV10-3 to TRBJ2-3, with D possibly TRBD1 on 7 matching bases. V lost 3 bases to trimming and J lost 3 bases, with 13 bases between them. The CDR3 extends over 15 amino acids. Germline CDR1 and CDR2: ENHRY and SYGVKD. DNA for the CDR3: TGTGCCATCAGTGATTCGGAGGGGGCTACAGATACGCAGTATTTT. Its translation: CAISDSEGATDTQYF.

The chain has TRBV18 and TRBJ1-6, with no clear D. Trimming left V 2 bases short and J 7 bases short, with 12 bases between. The CDR3 is 15 residues long. Germline lookup yields CDR1 KGHSH and CDR2 LQKENI. The CDR3 here is CASSPDGSRNSPLHF. CDR3 in DNA: TGTGCCAGCTCACCAGACGGTTCACGGAATTCACCCCTCCACTTT.

V is TRBV4-1 and J is TRBJ1-5, with D unclear. This CDR3 has 14 residues. With 1 base removed from V and 7 bases from J, the gap between germline ends came to 11 bases. Germline V lookup: CDR1 MGHRA, CDR2 YSYEKL. The CDR3 coding sequence is TGCGCCAGCAGCCAAGCCCCCCTTGGGCAGCCCCAGCATTTT. This gives the protein CASSQAPLGQPQHF.

This chain joins TRBV12-3 or TRBV12-4 and TRBJ1-1; TRBD1 might be the D (5 bases). Trimming removed 6 bases at V and 3 bases at J, with 11 bases between. There are 13 residues in the CDR3. CDR3 sequence (DNA): TGTGCCAGCAGAGCCGGGGACTACACTGAAGCTTTCTTT. Its protein is CASRAGDYTEAFF.

This clone occurred once. This chain joins TRBV11-3 and TRBJ2-7; unclear D gene. Between the trimmed V and J ends, which lost 5 bases and 2 bases, there was a span of 10 bases. The CDR3 consists of 13 residues. Germline values: CDR1 SGHNT, CDR2 YENEEA. The CDR3 DNA reads as TGTGCCAGCAGCCCCGTGATCGCCTACGAGCAGTACTTC. It encodes CASSPVIAYEQYF.

V is TRBV4-1 and J is TRBJ2-2; 8 bases agree with TRBD1. The ends lost 9 bases at V and 5 bases at J; junction bases unmatched: 11. Germline V gives CDR1 MGHRA, CDR2 YSYEKL. The CDR3 is made up of 15 amino acids. The CDR3 here is CASGPGRGRTGELFF. CDR3 bases: TGCGCCAGTGGTCCAGGCAGGGGGCGTACCGGGGAGCTGTTTTTT.

V and J are TRBV4-2 and TRBJ1-1; D ambiguous. The CDR3 is 12 amino acids. Trimming stripped 6 bases from V and 12 bases from J, with 17 bases between. The germline V gene has CDR1 LGHNA and CDR2 YNFKEQ. The CDR3 loop is CASSTSRARTFF. CDR3 DNA: TGTGCCAGCAGTACCTCCCGGGCCCGGACTTTCTTT.

V usage is TRBV4-3 and J usage is TRBJ1-2; no definite D call. V lost 0 bases and J 4 bases, leaving 9 bases between the germline ends. Germline CDR1 and CDR2: LGHNA and YSLEER. The CDR3 is 14 amino acids. CDR3 amino acids: CASSQERRPYGYTF. Here the CDR3 DNA reads TGCGCCAGCAGCCAAGAGCGCAGGCCCTATGGCTACACCTTC.

The rearrangement uses TRBV19 and TRBJ2-4; the D is unclear. V gave up 3 bases and J gave up 0 bases, with 9 bases separating them. This CDR3 spans 15 amino acids. Germline CDR1 is LNHDA and CDR2 is SQIVND (reference sequence). The CDR3 protein is CASSMGMLAKNIQYF. DNA of the CDR3: TGTGCCAGTAGTATGGGCATGCTAGCCAAAAACATTCAGTACTTC.

The sample holds one count of this clone. The genes are TRBV4-2 and TRBJ2-7; 7 bases are a match to TRBD1. This CDR3 contains 16 residues. The germline CDR1 and CDR2 sequences are LGHNA and YNFKEQ. The ends lost 4 bases at V and 5 bases at J; junction bases unmatched: 14. DNA for the CDR3: TGTGCCAGCAGCCGTGGGATCGAGGGGGCCGGGGACGAGCAGTACTTC. Amino acids: CASSRGIEGAGDEQYF.

A single count supports this clone. V and J are TRBV7-3 and TRBJ2-1; 11 bases match TRBD2. Per the germline V gene, CDR1 is SGHTA and CDR2 is FQGTGA. With V trimmed by 5 bases and J by 4 bases, 4 bases remained unmatched. The CDR3 has 15 residues. CDR3 protein: CASSSGTSGYNEQFF. The CDR3 DNA sequence: TGTGCCAGCAGCAGTGGGACTAGCGGTTACAATGAGCAGTTCTTC.

The gene calls are TRBV20-1 and TRBJ2-1; D is unclear. V was clipped by 4 bases and J by 7 bases, with 8 bases between them. There are 11 residues in the CDR3. Germline CDR1 and CDR2: DFQATT and SNEGSKA (reference sequence). The CDR3 nucleotides are TGCAGTGCTAACATCTCGAATGAGCAGTTCTTC. Protein sequence: CSANISNEQFF.

The chain employs TRBV11-2 and TRBJ2-7, with 7 bases lining up with TRBD2. CDR1 and CDR2 (germline): SGHAT, FQNNGV. The CDR3 sequence is 14 residues long. V shed 6 bases, J shed 6 bases, and the junction held 11 bases outside the gene matches. CDR3: CASRSGGSPLEQYF. The CDR3 bases are TGTGCCAGCAGGTCCGGGGGGAGTCCCCTCGAGCAGTACTTC.